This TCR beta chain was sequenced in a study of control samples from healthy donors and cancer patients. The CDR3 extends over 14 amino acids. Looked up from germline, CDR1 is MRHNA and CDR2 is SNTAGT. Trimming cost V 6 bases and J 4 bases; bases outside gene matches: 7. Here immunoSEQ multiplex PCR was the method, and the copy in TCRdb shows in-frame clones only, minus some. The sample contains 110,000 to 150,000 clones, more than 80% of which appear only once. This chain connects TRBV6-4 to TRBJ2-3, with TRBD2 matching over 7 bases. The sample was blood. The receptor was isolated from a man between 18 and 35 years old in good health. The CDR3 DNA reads TGTGCCAGCAGCGCCGGGGGGAGTTCAGATACGCAGTATTTT. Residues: CASSAGGSSDTQYF.